This T cell receptor beta chain was sequenced during a study of blood T cell repertoires in COVID-19. This table comes from immunoSEQ multiplex PCR, and its TCRdb copy is limited to in-frame clones, with some not included. The data hold around 50,000 clones, with 91% observed a single time. V dropped 0 bases and J dropped 2 bases, with 5 bases sitting between them. The CDR3 extends over 13 amino acids. Per the germline V gene, CDR1 is GTSNPN and CDR2 is SVGIG (reference sequence). The sequencing sample was made of peripheral blood. This TCR derives from a man in his 70s with active COVID-19. V is TRBV30 and J is TRBJ1-5; D is unresolved. The CDR3 loop reads CAWSVEGNQPQHF. CDR3 coding DNA: TGTGCCTGGAGTGTAGAGGGCAATCAGCCCCAGCATTTT.